The clone carrying this TCR beta chain was observed a single time. Its antigen is unknown. The data derive from a study of Ad26.COV2.S vaccination and SARS-CoV-2 variants. Study-level findings and limits: Vaccinated and placebo-treated recipients had similar non-spike TCR breadth.

Treatment indicated: around 19 received Ad26.COV2.S at low or high dose, single or two shots; about 5 received placebo; per-sample allocation not given. After the first vaccine or placebo injection, samples were drawn on day 63. An Ad26 vector expressing Wuhan-strain SARS-CoV-2 spike served as the vaccine. The assay was immunoSEQ multiplex PCR, and TCRdb's table has in-frame clones only and misses some. The sample comprises over 400,000 clones, roughly 91% of which are singletons, and less than 4.5% rests with the top ten. V gave up 9 bases and J gave up 5 bases, with 16 bases separating them. Germline V gives CDR1 MNHEY, CDR2 SVGAGI. CDR3 size: 13 residues.

The chain combines TRBV6-5 with TRBJ1-1; D may be TRBD1 (6 bases). This sequence originates from a person between 18 and 59 years old who received the Ad26.COV2.S COVID-19 vaccine or a placebo. Sequenced material: peripheral blood, taken in a trial of Ad26.COV2.S vaccine versus placebo. The CDR3 DNA is TGTGCCAGTGCCTGGGACACAGGAACTGAAGCTTTCTTT. Amino acids: CASAWDTGTEAFF.